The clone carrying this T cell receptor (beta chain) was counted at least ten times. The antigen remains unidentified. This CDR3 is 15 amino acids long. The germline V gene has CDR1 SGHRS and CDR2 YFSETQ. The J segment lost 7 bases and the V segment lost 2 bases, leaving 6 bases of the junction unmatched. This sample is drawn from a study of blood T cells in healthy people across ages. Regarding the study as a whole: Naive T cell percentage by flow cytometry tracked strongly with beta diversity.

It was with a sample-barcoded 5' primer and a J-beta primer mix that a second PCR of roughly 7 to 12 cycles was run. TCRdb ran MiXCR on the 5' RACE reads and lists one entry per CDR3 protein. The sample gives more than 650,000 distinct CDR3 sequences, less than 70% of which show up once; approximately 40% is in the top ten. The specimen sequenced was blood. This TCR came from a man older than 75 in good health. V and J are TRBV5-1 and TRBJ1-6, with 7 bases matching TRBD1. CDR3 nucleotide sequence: TGCGCCAGCAGCTTCCAAGGGGGCGAAAATTCACCCCTCCACTTT. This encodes CASSFQGGENSPLHF.